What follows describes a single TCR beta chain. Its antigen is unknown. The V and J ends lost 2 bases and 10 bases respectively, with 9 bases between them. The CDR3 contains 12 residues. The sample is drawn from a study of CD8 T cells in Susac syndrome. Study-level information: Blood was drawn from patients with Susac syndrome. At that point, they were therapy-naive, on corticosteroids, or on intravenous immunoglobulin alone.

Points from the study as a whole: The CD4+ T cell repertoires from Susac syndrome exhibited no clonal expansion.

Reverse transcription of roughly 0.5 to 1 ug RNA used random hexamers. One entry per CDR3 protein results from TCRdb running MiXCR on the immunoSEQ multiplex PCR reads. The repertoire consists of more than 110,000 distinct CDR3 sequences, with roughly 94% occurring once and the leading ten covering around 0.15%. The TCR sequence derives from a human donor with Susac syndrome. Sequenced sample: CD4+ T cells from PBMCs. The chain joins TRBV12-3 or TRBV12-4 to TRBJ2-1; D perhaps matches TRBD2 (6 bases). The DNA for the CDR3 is TGTGCCAGCAGTTTAACGGCGGGGGAGCAGTTCTTC. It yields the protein CASSLTAGEQFF.